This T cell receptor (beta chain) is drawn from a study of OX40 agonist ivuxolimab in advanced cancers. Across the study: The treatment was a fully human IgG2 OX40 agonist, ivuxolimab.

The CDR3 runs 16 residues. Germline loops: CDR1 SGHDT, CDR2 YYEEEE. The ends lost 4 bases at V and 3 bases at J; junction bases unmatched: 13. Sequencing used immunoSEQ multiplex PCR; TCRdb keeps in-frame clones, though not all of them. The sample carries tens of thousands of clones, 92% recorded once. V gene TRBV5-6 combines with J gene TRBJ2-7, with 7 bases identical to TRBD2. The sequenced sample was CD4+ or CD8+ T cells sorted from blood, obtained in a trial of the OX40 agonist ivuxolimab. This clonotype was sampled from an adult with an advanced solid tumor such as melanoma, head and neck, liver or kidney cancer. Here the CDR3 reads CASSPDRIAGNYEQYF. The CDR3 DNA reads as TGTGCCAGCAGCCCGGACCGTATAGCGGGCAACTACGAGCAGTACTTC.